The source of this T cell receptor beta chain is a study of blood T cells in healthy people across ages. Next came a second PCR, run for about 7 to 11 cycles, which used a sample-barcoded 5' primer along with a J-beta primer mix. Each CDR3 protein is one row after TCRdb ran MiXCR on the 5' RACE reads. The sample has around 850,000 distinct CDR3 sequences, approximately 35% seen once; the top ten hold under 15%. CDR3 length: 13 amino acids. V dropped 6 bases and J dropped 7 bases, with 15 bases sitting between them. CDR1 and CDR2 from the germline V gene are MNHEY and SVGAGI. The sequenced sample consisted of blood. This chain links TRBV6-5 with TRBJ2-5; weak D call: TRBD2 (6 bases). The sequence came from a man aged 18 to 29 in good health. The CDR3 is CASSHGGRGTQYF. The DNA of the CDR3 is TGTGCCAGCAGCCACGGGGGTAGGGGGACCCAGTACTTC.